The 30 T cell receptor beta chains given below trace back to one sample, sequenced in a study of regulatory T cells in long-lasting Graves disease. The time point is: newly diagnosed GD, antithyroid drugs for less than 3 months. RNA isolated from PBMCs was used to make the TCR library. Through Arm-PCR of CDR3 regions and iRepertoire HTBI primers, TCR beta libraries were built. TCRdb redid the calling of the multiplex PCR reads with MiXCR, one entry per CDR3 protein. The sample holds about 400,000 distinct CDR3 sequences, roughly a sixth seen once. The input for sequencing was peripheral blood mononuclear cells (PBMCs), taken at new diagnosis, from a patient treated with antithyroid drugs. Source of these receptors: a female donor with Graves disease.

The table lists this clonotype with a few counts. The chain employs TRBV27 and TRBJ1-2; D remains ambiguous. This CDR3 contains 12 residues. Germline CDR1 is MNHEY and CDR2 is SMNVEV (reference sequence). V was trimmed by 8 bases and J by 4 bases, leaving 11 bases between them. The CDR3, as DNA: TGTGCCAGCCGGCTATTCCCCTATGGCTACACCTTC. This translates into CASRLFPYGYTF.

This clonotype was seen ten or more times. The gene calls are TRBV27 and TRBJ2-3, with D unclear. The CDR3 is made up of 17 amino acids. V was cut by 4 bases and J by 1 base, with 18 bases left in between. Looked up from germline, CDR1 is MNHEY and CDR2 is SMNVEV (reference sequence). The CDR3 DNA is TGTGCCAGCAGTTCCCCAGGCGGCGTGGTGGGCACAGATACGCAGTATTTT. Protein: CASSSPGGVVGTDTQYF.

There are many counts of this clonotype. This chain links TRBV5-1 with TRBJ1-2, with D unresolved. The CDR3 length is 14 residues. Trimming took 0 bases from V and 6 from J, leaving 12 bases between them. The germline gives CDR1 SGHRS, CDR2 YFSETQ. The CDR3 reads CASSLGGEMDGYTF. In DNA form, the CDR3 reads TGCGCCAGCAGCTTGGGCGGGGAGATGGATGGCTACACCTTC.

To note about this clonotype: A much larger clone lies one base from this, so it may be a read error. The chain has TRBV29-1 and TRBJ2-1, with D perhaps being TRBD1 or TRBD2 (5 bases each). The germline V gene encodes CDR1 SQVTM and CDR2 ANQGSEA. With 4 bases removed from V and 2 bases from J, the gap between germline ends came to 9 bases. The CDR3 spans 13 residues. Here the CDR3 DNA reads TGCAGCGTTGTCGGGGCGGCCTACAATGAGCAGTTCTTC. Translating gives CSVVGAAYNEQFF.

This clonotype was counted at least ten times. The J gene is TRBJ1-1, the V gene TRBV5-1, with a tentative D call TRBD1 (5 bases). V dropped 0 bases and J dropped 7 bases, with 13 bases sitting between them. CDR3 length: 14 residues. Per the germline V gene, CDR1 is SGHRS and CDR2 is YFSETQ. DNA of the CDR3: TGCGCCAGCAGCTTGGAGCAGGGAGTAGATGAAGCTTTCTTT. Translated, it gives CASSLEQGVDEAFF.

This clonotype was counted ten times or more. The chain uses TRBV18 and TRBJ1-3, with D possibly being TRBD1 (5 bases). The germline V gene encodes CDR1 KGHSH and CDR2 LQKENI. This CDR3 is 12 amino acids long. V dropped 5 bases and J dropped 8 bases, with 10 bases sitting between them. In DNA, the CDR3 is TGTGCCAGCTCAGGGGACCGTGACACCATATATTTT. The encoded protein is CASSGDRDTIYF. The full variable domain, rest sourced from reference TRBV18 and TRBJ1-3, is NAGVMQNPRHLVRRRGQEARLRCSPMKGHSHVYWYRQLPEEGLKFMVYLQKENIIDESGMPKERFSAEFPKEGPSILRIQQVVRGDSAAYFCASSGDRDTIYFGEGSWLTVV.

J is TRBJ1-1 and V is TRBV6-1, with 10 bases matching TRBD1. Germline assignment: CDR1 MNHNS and CDR2 SASEGT. This CDR3 has 15 amino acids. V shed 6 bases, J shed 6 bases, and the junction held 10 bases outside the gene matches. CDR3 bases: TGTGCCAGCAGCGCCGAGGGACAGGGGTTCCCTGAAGCTTTCTTT. This gives the protein CASSAEGQGFPEAFF.

This clonotype has a handful of counts. V gene TRBV15 combines with J gene TRBJ2-1; TRBD2 agrees at 8 bases. The length of the CDR3 is 12 residues. Looked up from germline, CDR1 is LNHNV and CDR2 is YYDKDF (reference sequence). V dropped 3 bases and J dropped 10; count of bases not matched to a gene: 2. For the CDR3, the DNA is TGTGCCACCAGCAGTCAGCGGGAGGAGCAGTTCTTC. The encoded protein is CATSSQREEQFF.

This clonotype was detected ten times or more. The chain recombines TRBV10-1 with TRBJ1-2; D is possibly TRBD1 (6 bases). Germline CDR1 is WNHNN and CDR2 is SYGVQD (reference sequence). This CDR3 region has 16 residues. Trimming cost V 3 bases and J 1 base, with 15 bases left between them. The DNA of the CDR3 is TGCGCCAGCAGTGATTCCGGGACACCGATTAACTATGGCTACACCTTC. Its translation: CASSDSGTPINYGYTF.

The sample holds many counts of this clonotype. The chain combines TRBV30 with TRBJ1-1; perhaps TRBD1 as D (6 bases). V was clipped by 4 bases and J by 10 bases, with 13 bases between them. Per the germline V gene, CDR1 is GTSNPN and CDR2 is SVGIG (reference sequence). The CDR3 runs to 11 residues. This chain's CDR3 is CAWTLTGGAFF. The CDR3 DNA follows: TGTGCCTGGACCCTGACAGGTGGAGCTTTCTTT.

This clonotype has a count of ten or more. This chain connects TRBV5-1 to TRBJ2-1; D perhaps matches TRBD2 (5 bases). The V and J ends lost 6 bases and 8 bases respectively, with 24 bases between them. The CDR3 runs 16 residues. CDR1 SGHRS and CDR2 YFSETQ come from the germline V gene. The CDR3 loop reads CASTDLKGVVRYEQFF. CDR3 in DNA: TGCGCCAGCACCGATCTGAAGGGAGTAGTTAGGTATGAGCAGTTCTTC.

The chain has TRBV6-2 or TRBV6-3 and TRBJ2-2, with a possible D match to TRBD1 (5 bases). CDR3 length: 15 residues. In germline, CDR1 is MNHEY, CDR2 SVGEGT. The V end was cut by 6 bases, the J end by 3 bases, with 14 bases between. The CDR3 here is CASRGLEVDTGELFF. In nucleotides, the CDR3 is TGTGCCAGCAGGGGGCTGGAAGTTGACACCGGGGAGCTGTTTTTT.

In this sample, this clonotype turned up many times. The CDR3, as DNA: TGTGCCACCAGTGATACCCGGGACAGGAGCACAGATACGCAGTATTTT. Translated: CATSDTRDRSTDTQYF. The chain uses TRBV24-1 and TRBJ2-3; 8 bases map to TRBD1. Germline-derived CDR1 and CDR2 are KGHDR and SFDVKD. V lost 3 bases and J lost 0; bases outside the gene matches: 4. This CDR3 region has 16 residues.

This clonotype has at least ten counts. This chain joins TRBV5-1 and TRBJ1-1, with 7 nucleotides matching TRBD1. With V trimmed by 7 bases and J by 0 bases, 6 bases remained unmatched. This CDR3 has 14 residues. Per germline, CDR1 SGHRS and CDR2 YFSETQ. CDR3 protein: CASGRQGMNTEAFF. CDR3 coding DNA: TGCGCCAGCGGACGACAGGGAATGAACACTGAAGCTTTCTTT.

This clonotype was counted at least ten times. The chain recombines TRBV9 with TRBJ2-3; 8 bases fit TRBD2. Trimming took 5 bases from V and 4 from J; bases not matched to a gene: 6. The CDR3 is made up of 14 amino acids. The germline CDR1 and CDR2 sequences are SGDLS and YYNGEE. The CDR3: CASSGTSDADTQYF. Written as DNA, the CDR3 is TGTGCCAGCAGTGGGACTAGTGACGCAGATACGCAGTATTTT.

Of note for this clonotype: A read error may explain this, as a much larger clone is one base away. The chain employs TRBV6-9 and TRBJ2-2; D unresolved. The CDR3 consists of 16 residues. The V end was cut by 4 bases, the J end by 1 base, with 13 bases between. Germline V CDR1 and CDR2: MNHGY, SVAAGI. CDR3 bases: TGTGCCAGCAGTTGCTCTTATCGGCGGAACACCGGGGAGCTGTTTTTT. It encodes CASSCSYRRNTGELFF.

Here the CDR3 DNA reads TGCAGTGCTAGAGACGAGCGGGGGGGGGGGCGAGTAGATACGCAGTATTTT. It specifies CSARDERGGGRVDTQYF. This chain links TRBV20-1 with TRBJ2-3; 10 bases line up with TRBD2. V shed 0 bases, J shed 5 bases, and the junction held 11 bases outside the gene matches. The germline V gene has CDR1 DFQATT and CDR2 SNEGSKA (reference sequence). The CDR3 loop spans 17 amino acids.

At least ten counts were recorded for this clonotype. The V call is TRBV10-3, the J call TRBJ2-3, with 8 bases aligning to TRBD1. The germline V gene encodes CDR1 ENHRY and CDR2 SYGVKD. This CDR3 contains 16 residues. The V segment lost 4 bases and the J segment 0 bases; nucleotides outside the gene matches: 6. This CDR3 reads CAISAKTGASTDTQYF. The CDR3 DNA reads TGTGCCATCAGTGCAAAGACAGGGGCGAGCACAGATACGCAGTATTTT.

This clonotype was counted a few times. The rearrangement links TRBV20-1 to TRBJ2-5, with 9 bases that match TRBD1. This CDR3 spans 16 amino acids. Germline CDR1 is DFQATT and CDR2 is SNEGSKA (reference sequence). The ends lost 6 bases at V and 2 bases at J; junction bases unmatched: 13. For the CDR3, the DNA is TGCAGTGCCACACCGGACAGGGGTGAAATACAAGAGACCCAGTACTTC. This translates into CSATPDRGEIQETQYF.

With respect to this clonotype: A much larger clone sits a single nucleotide away, making a read error possible. The chain employs TRBV12-3 or TRBV12-4 and TRBJ2-5; TRBD1 aligns across 7 bases. This CDR3 comprises 15 residues. The CDR3 region has the DNA TGTGCCAGCAGTGACAGGGAGAGGAACCAAGGGACCCAGTACTTC. Translation: CASSDRERNQGTQYF.

This clonotype was observed at least ten times. The chain links TRBV12-3 or TRBV12-4 to TRBJ2-1; 14 positions agree with TRBD2. V dropped 7 bases and J dropped 0; count of bases not matched to a gene: 23. The CDR3 has 23 residues. CDR3: CASKSLDPGTSGSSMSSYNEQFF. CDR3 nucleotides: TGTGCCAGCAAGAGTTTGGATCCAGGGACTAGCGGGAGTTCCATGAGCTCCTACAATGAGCAGTTCTTC.

This clonotype came up many times. The gene calls are TRBV12-3 or TRBV12-4 and TRBJ2-1; either TRBD1 or TRBD2 may supply D (6 bases each). Deletions cut 3 bases from V and 9 bases from J, with 12 bases between. This CDR3 contains 13 residues. As DNA, the CDR3 is TGTGCCAGCAGTTTTAGGGGGGCAGTTGAGCAGTTCTTC. Translation gives CASSFRGAVEQFF.

V gene TRBV7-6 combines with J gene TRBJ2-5; D is undetermined. The CDR3 has 15 residues. V was shortened by 2 bases and J by 2 bases, with 12 bases between the two germline ends. CDR1 and CDR2 from the germline V gene are SGHVS and FNYEAQ. The CDR3 reads CASSLSPVEQETQYF. CDR3 DNA sequence: TGTGCCAGCAGCTTATCCCCTGTGGAGCAAGAGACCCAGTACTTC.

This clonotype showed up many times. The chain carries TRBV27 and TRBJ1-1; 8 bases agree with TRBD1. Trimming took 3 bases from V and 1 from J; bases not matched to a gene: 10. CDR1 is MNHEY and CDR2 is SMNVEV in the germline V gene (reference sequence). The CDR3 covers 17 residues. In nucleotides, the CDR3 is TGTGCCAGCAGTTTTGCCTGGGCCGGGACAGGGAACACTGAAGCTTTCTTT. It specifies CASSFAWAGTGNTEAFF.

This clonotype has a count of ten or more. The V gene is TRBV3-1, the J gene TRBJ1-2; D ambiguous. V shed 0 bases and J shed 0 bases, with 8 bases lying between them. The CDR3 totals 15 residues. Looked up from germline, CDR1 is LGHDT and CDR2 is YNNKEL (reference sequence). In nucleotides, the CDR3 is TGTGCCAGCAGCCAAGATCCCCGGGCTAACTATGGCTACACCTTC. It codes for CASSQDPRANYGYTF.

The table lists this clonotype with many counts. The rearrangement links TRBV12-3 or TRBV12-4 to TRBJ1-1, with TRBD1 matching 10 bases. This CDR3 is built from 16 residues. The ends lost 6 bases at V and 0 bases at J; junction bases unmatched: 7. CDR3 region: CASRVGQGGMNTEAFF. The DNA of the CDR3 is TGTGCCAGCAGGGTCGGACAGGGGGGGATGAACACTGAAGCTTTCTTT.

This clonotype showed up just a few times. This sequence joins TRBV5-1 and TRBJ2-7; 13 nucleotides line up with TRBD2. This CDR3 has 15 residues. The germline V gene has CDR1 SGHRS and CDR2 YFSETQ. V trimming: 4 bases; J trimming: 6 bases; junction bases outside the gene matches: 7. CDR3 protein: CASSMGTSGVREQYF. The CDR3 DNA reads as TGCGCCAGCAGCATGGGGACTAGCGGGGTACGCGAGCAGTACTTC.

This clonotype has a handful of counts. This chain links TRBV27 with TRBJ1-4, with 7 bases lining up with TRBD1. Germline V gene lookup returns CDR1 MNHEY and CDR2 SMNVEV (reference sequence). Germline trimming cut 6 bases from V and 3 bases from J; bases unmatched to any gene: 10. This CDR3 contains 16 residues. The CDR3 here is CASRPDRTGANEKLFF. The CDR3 bases are TGTGCCAGCAGGCCCGACCGAACAGGGGCTAATGAAAAACTGTTTTTT. Based on the CDR3 plus reference TRBV27 and TRBJ1-4, the full variable domain is EAQVTQNPRYLITVTGKKLTVTCSQNMNHEYMSWYRQDPGLGLRQIYYSMNVEVTDKGDVPEGYKVSRKEKRNFPLILESPSPNQTSLYFCASRPDRTGANEKLFFGSGTQLSVL.

Ten or more counts support this clonotype. The rearrangement links TRBV4-1 to TRBJ1-1; no definite D call. Per the germline V gene, CDR1 is MGHRA and CDR2 is YSYEKL. Trimming cost V 0 bases and J 1 base, with 6 bases left between them. The CDR3 is 14 amino acids. The chain's CDR3 is CASSQDPGNTEAFF. As DNA, the CDR3 is TGCGCCAGCAGCCAAGATCCGGGGAACACTGAAGCTTTCTTT.

The sample holds many counts of this clonotype. The chain joins TRBV7-9 to TRBJ2-3; D gene ambiguous. Between the trimmed V and J ends, which lost 4 bases and 5 bases, there was a span of 19 bases. This CDR3 has 16 residues. The germline V gene encodes CDR1 SEHNR and CDR2 FQNEAQ (reference sequence). The CDR3 region is CASSSKGADPGDTQYF. For the CDR3, the DNA is TGTGCCAGCAGCTCAAAGGGCGCTGACCCGGGAGATACGCAGTATTTT.